This T cell receptor (beta chain) was captured in a study of CD8+ T cells in alopecia areata. Study-level background: Tofacitinib dosing lasted 6 to 18 months, which was then followed by 6 months off drug. Overall study results and limits: With just one nonresponder, it is still uncertain whether baseline CD8+ expansion relates to response. Throughout tofacitinib, many expanded lesional clones continued to persist in scalp and blood.

There are 13 residues in the CDR3. Per germline, CDR1 MGHDK and CDR2 SYGVNS. V dropped 6 bases and J dropped 0 bases, with 8 bases sitting between them. Note on this clone: The antigen is unknown.

RNA was extracted and reverse transcribed into cDNA as the sequencing template. TCRdb's table, derived via immunoSEQ multiplex PCR, lists solely in-frame clones and lacks some. This table has 130,000 to 150,000 clones, around 82% appearing once. Treatment meaning: oral pan-JAK inhibitor, 5-10 mg twice daily. This receptor was obtained from a human donor with alopecia areata. The rearrangement uses TRBV25-1 and TRBJ1-2; D uncertain. The sequences come from CD8+ T cells sorted from blood, collected at week 4, from a patient treated with tofacitinib. The DNA for the CDR3 is TGTGCCAGCAGACCCGCGGCTAACTATGGCTACACCTTC. It translates to CASRPAANYGYTF.